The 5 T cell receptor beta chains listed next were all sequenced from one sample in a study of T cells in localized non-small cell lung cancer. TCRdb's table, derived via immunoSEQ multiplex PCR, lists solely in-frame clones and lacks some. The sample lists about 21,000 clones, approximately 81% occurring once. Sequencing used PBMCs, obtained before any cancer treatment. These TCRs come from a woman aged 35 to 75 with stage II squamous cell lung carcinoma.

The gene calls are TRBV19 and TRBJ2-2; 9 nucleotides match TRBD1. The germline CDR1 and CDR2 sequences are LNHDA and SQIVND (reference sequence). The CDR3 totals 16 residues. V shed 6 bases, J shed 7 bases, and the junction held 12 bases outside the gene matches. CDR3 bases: TGTGCCAGTAGCCGGGACAGGGTGTTTTTGGGCGGGGAGCTGTTTTTT. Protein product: CASSRDRVFLGGELFF.

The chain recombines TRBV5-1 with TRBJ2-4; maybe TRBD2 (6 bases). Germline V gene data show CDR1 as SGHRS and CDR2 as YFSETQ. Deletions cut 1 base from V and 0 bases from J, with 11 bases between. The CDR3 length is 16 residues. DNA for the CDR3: TGCGCCAGCAGCTTGCGCGGACTACTAGCCAAAAACATTCAGTACTTC. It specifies CASSLRGLLAKNIQYF. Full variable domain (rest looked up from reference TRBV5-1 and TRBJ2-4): KAGVTQTPRYLIKTRGQQVTLSCSPISGHRSVSWYQQTPGQGLQFLFEYFSETQRNKGNFPGRFSGRQFSNSRSEMNVSTLELGDSALYLCASSLRGLLAKNIQYFGAGTRLSVL.

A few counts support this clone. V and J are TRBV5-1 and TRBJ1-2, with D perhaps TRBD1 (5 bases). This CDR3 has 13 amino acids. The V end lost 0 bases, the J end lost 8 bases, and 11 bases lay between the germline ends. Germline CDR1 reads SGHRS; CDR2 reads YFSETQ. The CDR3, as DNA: TGCGCCAGCAGCTTGGCCCAACAGGCCGGCTACACCTTC. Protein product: CASSLAQQAGYTF.

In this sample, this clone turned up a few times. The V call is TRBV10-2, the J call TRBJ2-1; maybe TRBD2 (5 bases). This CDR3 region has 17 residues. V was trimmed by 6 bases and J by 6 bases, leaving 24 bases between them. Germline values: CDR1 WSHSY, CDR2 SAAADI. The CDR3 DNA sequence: TGCGCCAGCAGAGGAACAGCCGGACTCCAAAGTCTCAATGAGCAGTTCTTC. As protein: CASRGTAGLQSLNEQFF.

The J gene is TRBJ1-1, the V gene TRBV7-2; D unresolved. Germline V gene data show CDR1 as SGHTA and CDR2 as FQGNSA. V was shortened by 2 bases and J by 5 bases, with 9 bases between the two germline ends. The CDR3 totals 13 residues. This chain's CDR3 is CASSLLQGTEAFF. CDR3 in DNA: TGTGCCAGCAGCTTACTACAAGGGACTGAAGCTTTCTTT.